This T cell receptor (beta chain) was captured in a study of Graves' ophthalmopathy and Graves' hyperthyroidism. Study outcomes and limitations: With approximately 88% sensitivity and around 80% specificity, a 13-signature model separated ophthalmopathy from stable hyperthyroidism. Clonotypes were expanded in thyroid at above 0.001 frequency, and most also appeared in blood.

Investigators amplified TCR beta CDR3 regions from RNA transcripts. Second-round multiplex PCR came after first-round RT-PCR with HTBI primers. TCRdb called the multiplex PCR reads again in MiXCR, with one record for every CDR3 protein. This sample carries about 1.1 million distinct CDR3 sequences, 35% to 40% of them seen once, and the ten largest clones take more than 9.5%. Note on this clonotype: The antigen remains undetermined.

Other autoimmune diseases, uncontrolled infections, pregnancy or lactation led to the exclusion of patients. Germline V gene sequence: CDR1 ENHRY, CDR2 SYGVKD. The V end lost 0 bases, the J end lost 0 bases, and 11 bases lay between the germline ends. This CDR3 contains 16 residues. This TCR derives from an adult man with Graves' hyperthyroidism. The sequencing sample was made of peripheral blood or thyroid tissue (not recorded which). V usage is TRBV10-3 and J usage is TRBJ2-5, with a possible D match to TRBD1 (5 bases). The CDR3 coding sequence is TGTGCCATCAGTGAGTCAGGGGCTAGGCACCAAGAGACCCAGTACTTC. It encodes CAISESGARHQETQYF.